This entry lists 22 T cell receptor beta chains sequenced from one sample in a study of cytomegalovirus exposure and HLA in healthy donors. Use of 60 Vbeta and 13 Jbeta primers characterized the PCR. Measured with immunoSEQ multiplex PCR; TCRdb has only the in-frame clones, and not every one. This table holds under 85,000 clones, approximately 80% found once. Sequenced: PBMCs. The source of these receptors is a man aged 18 to 30 in good health and CMV-seronegative.

This sequence joins TRBV4-1 and TRBJ1-4; the D gene is possibly TRBD1 (5 bases). The V end lost 2 bases, the J end lost 8 bases, and 15 bases lay between the germline ends. Germline V CDR1 and CDR2: MGHRA, YSYEKL. The CDR3 has 15 amino acids. Here the CDR3 reads CASSQKQGGREKLFF. For the CDR3, the DNA is TGCGCCAGCAGCCAAAAGCAGGGTGGCAGGGAAAAACTGTTTTTT.

The rearrangement joins TRBV4-2 to TRBJ2-1, with TRBD2 as a possible D gene (7 bases). The CDR3 runs to 16 residues. With 4 bases removed from V and 0 bases from J, the gap between germline ends came to 13 bases. CDR1 is LGHNA and CDR2 is YNFKEQ in the germline V gene. The CDR3 DNA is TGTGCCAGCAGCCTCCAGAGGGGGGGCTCCTACAATGAGCAGTTCTTC. Its translation is CASSLQRGGSYNEQFF.

The V and J genes are TRBV30 and TRBJ1-6, with TRBD1 matching 7 bases. The CDR3 extends over 14 amino acids. V dropped 2 bases and J dropped 7; count of bases not matched to a gene: 5. Germline V gene data show CDR1 as GTSNPN and CDR2 as SVGIG (reference sequence). CDR3 DNA: TGTGCCTGGAGTCCCGGGACAGCCAATTCACCCCTCCACTTT. Protein product: CAWSPGTANSPLHF.

The chain is built from TRBV7-8 and TRBJ1-1; possibly TRBD1 for D (5 bases). Germline V CDR1 and CDR2: SGHVS, FQNEAQ. CDR3 length: 12 residues. V lost 5 bases, J lost 4 bases, and 8 bases lay in between. Written as DNA, the CDR3 is TGTGCCAGCAGCCGGGGGAGCACTGAAGCTTTCTTT. This sequence encodes CASSRGSTEAFF.

V is TRBV5-1 and J is TRBJ2-3, with a tentative D call TRBD2 (6 bases). The CDR3 is 15 amino acids. The V end lost 4 bases, the J end lost 0 bases, and 12 bases lay between the germline ends. Germline V gives CDR1 SGHRS, CDR2 YFSETQ. This CDR3 is CASSLAGFSTDTQYF. The CDR3 DNA sequence: TGCGCCAGCAGCCTGGCGGGGTTTAGCACAGATACGCAGTATTTT.

V usage is TRBV5-1 and J usage is TRBJ2-6; 8 bases match TRBD1. Germline V gene sequence: CDR1 SGHRS, CDR2 YFSETQ. J lost 0 bases, V lost 0 bases, and 5 bases had no gene match. This CDR3 comprises 18 residues. CDR3 loop: CASSLEGTGNSGANVLTF. CDR3 sequence (DNA): TGCGCCAGCAGCTTGGAAGGGACAGGCAACTCTGGGGCCAACGTCCTGACTTTC.

This clone was picked up one time. The chain uses TRBV6-1 and TRBJ2-5; D possibly corresponds to TRBD2 (6 bases). The CDR3 runs 14 residues. V lost 4 bases and J lost 4, with 13 bases in between. Germline V lookup: CDR1 MNHNS, CDR2 SASEGT. The CDR3 reads CASSVDGLIETQYF. In nucleotides, the CDR3 is TGTGCCAGCAGTGTTGACGGACTAATAGAGACCCAGTACTTC.

The chain recombines TRBV5-5 with TRBJ1-4; 7 nucleotides line up with TRBD1. Germline V gene lookup returns CDR1 SGHKS and CDR2 YYEKEE (reference sequence). The V segment lost 4 bases and the J segment 5 bases; nucleotides outside the gene matches: 11. The CDR3 consists of 16 residues. This chain's CDR3 is CASSANTGARNEKLFF. Written as DNA, the CDR3 is TGTGCCAGCAGCGCGAATACAGGGGCCCGAAATGAAAAACTGTTTTTT.

This chain joins TRBV7-2 and TRBJ2-1, with D perhaps TRBD2 (7 bases). The CDR3 has 15 residues. V lost 0 bases, J lost 8 bases, and 14 bases lay in between. CDR1 and CDR2 (germline): SGHTA, FQGNSA. The CDR3 loop is CASSLAPGGPYEQFF. The DNA for the CDR3 is TGTGCCAGCAGCTTAGCGCCGGGGGGCCCATATGAGCAGTTCTTC.

The CDR3 spells CASSRTRDTEAFF. The CDR3, as DNA: TGTGCCAGCAGTCGCACACGGGACACTGAAGCTTTCTTT. The J gene is TRBJ1-1, the V gene TRBV7-3; D call uncertain. CDR1 SGHTA and CDR2 FQGTGA come from the germline V gene. The CDR3 has 13 amino acids. V was trimmed by 6 bases and J by 3 bases, leaving 11 bases between them.

The CDR3 sequence: CASSLGTSRDGELFF. The DNA of the CDR3 is TGTGCCAGCAGCTTAGGGACTAGCCGGGACGGGGAGCTGTTTTTT. This sequence joins TRBV11-2 and TRBJ2-2; 8 bases map to TRBD2. The CDR3 is made up of 15 amino acids. Germline assignment: CDR1 SGHAT and CDR2 FQNNGV. Trimming took 1 base from V and 7 from J; bases not matched to a gene: 5.

This rearrangement joins TRBV27 to TRBJ1-5, with TRBD1 identical over 8 bases. Trimming cost V 4 bases and J 8 bases; bases outside gene matches: 7. The CDR3 spans 14 residues. Germline V gene lookup returns CDR1 MNHEY and CDR2 SMNVEV (reference sequence). CDR3 amino acids: CASSSLRGLEPQHF. The CDR3 nucleotides are TGTGCCAGCAGTTCCCTCAGGGGGCTTGAGCCCCAGCATTTT.

There are a few counts of this clone. The chain uses TRBV5-6 and TRBJ2-3, with 7 bases that match TRBD2. The CDR3 totals 16 residues. Germline lookup yields CDR1 SGHDT and CDR2 YYEEEE. V lost 4 bases to trimming and J lost 0 bases; unmatched junction nucleotides: 8. DNA of the CDR3: TGTGCCAGCAGCCTCGGGGGGTTATCTAGCACAGATACGCAGTATTTT. This codes for CASSLGGLSSTDTQYF.

This clone has only one observation. This chain links TRBV30 with TRBJ2-7, with 7 positions matching TRBD1. The CDR3 runs 12 residues. V trimming: 1 base; J trimming: 5 bases; junction bases outside the gene matches: 2. Germline V gene lookup returns CDR1 GTSNPN and CDR2 SVGIG (reference sequence). The CDR3 bases are TGTGCCTGGAGTGGACAGGGCCACGAGCAGTACTTC. Its translation: CAWSGQGHEQYF.

The chain links TRBV4-2 to TRBJ2-7; 12 nucleotides align to TRBD1. CDR1 and CDR2 (germline): LGHNA, YNFKEQ. With V trimmed by 2 bases and J by 9 bases, 26 bases remained unmatched. CDR3 length: 21 residues. The CDR3 sequence is CASSQRPPSGTGGPTGRAQYF. CDR3 in DNA: TGTGCCAGCAGCCAACGTCCTCCTTCCGGGACAGGGGGCCCTACGGGAAGGGCGCAGTACTTC.

The chain combines TRBV14 with TRBJ1-2, with unresolved D. The CDR3 spans 15 residues. Per germline, CDR1 SGHDN and CDR2 FVKESK. V lost 0 bases and J 0 bases, leaving 8 bases between the germline ends. This CDR3 reads CASSQDLGPNYGYTF. CDR3 sequence (DNA): TGTGCCAGCAGCCAAGATTTGGGCCCTAACTATGGCTACACCTTC.

This clone was counted between two and nine times. The chain has TRBV18 and TRBJ1-2; perhaps TRBD1 as D (6 bases). V was shortened by 1 base and J by 4 bases, with 16 bases between the two germline ends. The CDR3 loop spans 16 amino acids. The germline V gene encodes CDR1 KGHSH and CDR2 LQKENI. CDR3 nucleotide sequence: TGTGCCAGCTCACCACAATTGCATCAGGGGCTCTATGGCTACACCTTC. Protein product: CASSPQLHQGLYGYTF.

The chain joins TRBV6-1 to TRBJ2-7, with a tentative D call TRBD2 (5 bases). V lost 2 bases, J lost 4 bases, and 12 bases lay in between. The germline V gene has CDR1 MNHNS and CDR2 SASEGT. The CDR3 spans 14 residues. CDR3 coding DNA: TGTGCCAGCAGTGAAATTTCGGGATTGTACGAGCAGTACGTC. Translation: CASSEISGLYEQYV.

The genes are TRBV5-1 and TRBJ2-1, with D maybe TRBD2 (5 bases). The CDR3 extends over 12 amino acids. CDR1 is SGHRS and CDR2 is YFSETQ in the germline V gene. Trimming took 2 bases from V and 7 from J, leaving 7 bases between them. This CDR3 reads CASSLTGNEQFF. In DNA form, the CDR3 reads TGCGCCAGCAGCTTAACGGGGAATGAGCAGTTCTTC.

This clone came up a few times. As DNA, the CDR3 is TGTGCCAGCAGTTCTTGGCAGGGCTACACCTTC. Its translation is CASSSWQGYTF. The V call is TRBV28, the J call TRBJ1-2; D remains unclear. CDR3 size: 11 residues. V was pared by 4 bases and J by 8 bases, with 8 bases between. The germline V gene encodes CDR1 MDHEN and CDR2 SYDVKM.

For the CDR3, the DNA is TGCGCCAGCAGCCACACCCCTCCCCGGAGGAGACTAGCGGGGTGGAACACCGGGGAGCTGTTTTTT. Translating it yields CASSHTPPRRRLAGWNTGELFF. The gene calls are TRBV4-1 and TRBJ2-2; 11 bases fit TRBD2. This CDR3 is built from 22 residues. Losses at the gene ends were 3 bases for V and 1 base for J; bases not matched to a gene: 19. From germline, CDR1 is MGHRA and CDR2 YSYEKL.

The chain links TRBV19 to TRBJ1-4; D call uncertain. This CDR3 is built from 15 residues. V lost 7 bases and J lost 0, with 12 bases in between. From germline, CDR1 is LNHDA and CDR2 SQIVND (reference sequence). The CDR3 loop reads CASKLRDATNEKLFF. Here the CDR3 DNA reads TGTGCCAGTAAGTTGAGGGATGCAACTAATGAAAAACTGTTTTTT.